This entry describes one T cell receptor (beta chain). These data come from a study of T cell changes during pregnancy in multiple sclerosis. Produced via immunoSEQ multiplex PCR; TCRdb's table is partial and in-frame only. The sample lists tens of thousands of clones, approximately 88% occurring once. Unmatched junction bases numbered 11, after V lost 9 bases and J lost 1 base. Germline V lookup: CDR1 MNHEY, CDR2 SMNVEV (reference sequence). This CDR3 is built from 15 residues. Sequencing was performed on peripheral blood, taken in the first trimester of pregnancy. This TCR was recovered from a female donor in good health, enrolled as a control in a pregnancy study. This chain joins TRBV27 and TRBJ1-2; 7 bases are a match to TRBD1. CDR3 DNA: TGTGCCAGTGGATGGGCGGGACAGAGTAACTATGGCTACACCTTC. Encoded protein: CASGWAGQSNYGYTF.